The subject of this entry is one TCR beta chain. No cognate antigen has been identified for it. Base qualities are missing; no much larger clone stands one base away. The data stem from a study of blood T cell repertoires in COVID-19 (TCRdb year 2020). Study-level background: Collaborator samples came from the United States, Italy and Spain and covered acute and convalescent phases of COVID-19. Sample metadata almost always included a de-identified subject ID, COVID-19 status, age in years and sex. Deeply sampled blood TCRbeta repertoires from subjects exposed to, actively infected with, or recovered from COVID-19 were included in the dataset. Samples came from the ongoing ImmuneRACE study (first 160 participants) plus 1,254 subjects from 6 global collaborators. The repertoires were released in a freely available public database meant as a resource for research on the immune response to SARS-CoV-2. The prospective study material was composed of cDNA or gDNA derived from T cells, B-cell-depleted T cells, or PBMCs. HLA class I and class II types, where available, came from metadata supplied by the sample provider rather than from assay-based typing. The paper as a whole reports these results and caveats: Clinical and demographic metadata were provided uncurated, with the amount varying by source and participant.

The CDR3 numbers 14 residues from cysteine through phenylalanine. Of the read, only the CDR3 DNA is kept; its 42 bases are in frame from base 1. V is pruned by 8 bases and J by 7 bases, leaving 10 bases of the junction without a gene match. TCRbeta CDR3 regions were amplified from genomic DNA by means of the immunoSEQ Assay, a bias-controlled multiplex PCR. The authors' analysis ran thus. The number of nucleated cells in each sample was estimated from the amplification of reference gene primers within the assay. To quantify the absolute abundance of each unique TCRbeta CDR3 rearrangement, sequence reads were collapsed and filtered. For each sample, productive Simpson clonality was calculated as the square root of Simpson's diversity index across productive rearrangements. As stored in TCRdb, this immuneACCESS dataset retains in-frame rearrangements with V and J assigned. A fraction of the clones does not appear; measured against another copy, unresolved V genes explain less than half of the discrepancy, and the remainder lacks a known reason. V and J calls and clone size are as listed in that table; D and trimming were resolved from the DNA. The sample data list about 360,000 clones, and 70% to 90% of these were observed just once. The leading ten clones occupy 3% of the sample.

Whole blood was collected in K2EDTA tubes by collaborating institutions according to the institutions' own protocols. Collaborator samples were shipped for TCRbeta analysis as frozen whole blood, isolated PBMCs, or DNA extracted from either sample type. Sequenced: peripheral blood. The V and J genes are TRBV5-3 and TRBJ1-4; 8 bases in the middle match TRBD1. TRBV5-3 is flagged as an ORF with uncertain function. This clonotype was sampled from a human donor in a cohort sampled during active COVID-19. In nucleotides, the sequence is TGTGCCAGTATCCTCAGGGGGCGTTCTGAAAAACTGTTTTTT. This codes for CASILRGRSEKLFF.